This entry is about one T cell receptor beta chain. Its antigen is not known. The sample's time point: baseline pretreatment blood. The treatment denotes: 15 Gy SBRT to primary tumor, nephrectomy 4 weeks later. The tumor was a clear cell renal cell carcinoma. The V gene's germline CDR1 is DFQATT and CDR2 SNEGSKA (reference sequence). The CDR3 totals 11 residues. Trimming cost V 4 bases and J 4 bases, with 7 bases left between them. Profiling relied on immunoSEQ multiplex PCR, and the TCRdb table lists in-frame clones only, not all of them. Altogether 110,000 to 150,000 clones are present, approximately 87% being singletons, with the ten largest covering around 21%. This sample stems from a study of radiation and T cells in renal cell carcinoma. For the study at large: Nephrectomy followed 15 Gy stereotactic body radiation by 4 weeks.

The study, taken as a whole, reports: From baseline, blood top tumor clonotypes peaked at 2 weeks post-radiation. Without pretreatment biopsies, baseline tumor clonotype presence was undetermined.

The source is a woman in her forties or fifties with renal cell carcinoma. Sequenced here: blood, sampled from a patient whose treatment included radiotherapy and nephrectomy. The chain has TRBV20-1 and TRBJ1-2; D is unresolved. The DNA of the CDR3 is TGCAGTGCTATTATGGCCTATGGCTACACCTTC. Residues: CSAIMAYGYTF.